A single sample gave rise to the 20 T cell receptor beta chains below, sequenced in a study of T cells after yellow fever vaccination. MiXCR, applied by TCRdb to the 5' RACE reads, yields one record per CDR3 protein. The data contain hundreds of thousands of distinct CDR3 sequences, approximately 13% of them singletons. The sample here was PBMCs, taken on the day of the yellow fever booster vaccination. The source of these receptors is a man aged 30-40 years who received the YFV17D yellow fever vaccine.

This clonotype was detected many times. This CDR3 is CASSPGTSGSTDTQYF. DNA for the CDR3: TGTGCCAGCAGCCCCGGGACTAGCGGTAGCACAGATACGCAGTATTTT. The chain is built from TRBV7-9 and TRBJ2-3; 11 bases align to TRBD2. V was clipped by 5 bases and J by 0 bases; unmatched bases: 4. The CDR3 has 16 residues. Germline V gives CDR1 SEHNR, CDR2 FQNEAQ (reference sequence). Complete variable domain (other parts from reference TRBV7-9 and TRBJ2-3): DTGVSQNPRHKITKRGQNVTFRCDPISEHNRLYWYRQTLGQGPEFLTYFQNEAQLEKSRLLSDRFSAERPKGSFSTLEIQRTEQGDSAMYLCASSPGTSGSTDTQYFGPGTRLTVL.

This clonotype was detected a few times. This chain uses TRBV20-1 with TRBJ2-7; TRBD1 aligns across 7 bases. The ends lost 1 base at V and 1 base at J; junction bases unmatched: 1. The CDR3 sequence is 13 residues long. Germline V gene lookup returns CDR1 DFQATT and CDR2 SNEGSKA (reference sequence). The CDR3 DNA reads TGCAGTGCTAGAGTGACAGGGTCCTACGAGCAGTACTTC. Protein sequence: CSARVTGSYEQYF.

The chain carries TRBV14 and TRBJ2-2; no clear D. The CDR3 totals 15 residues. Trimming took off 0 bases at V and 5 bases at J, with 10 bases between the two ends. Looked up from germline, CDR1 is SGHDN and CDR2 is FVKESK. The CDR3 loop is CASSQDLPRTGELFF. CDR3 coding DNA: TGTGCCAGCAGCCAAGATCTCCCCAGGACCGGGGAGCTGTTTTTT.

V is TRBV14 and J is TRBJ2-3; the D is unclear. Deletions cut 2 bases from V and 6 bases from J, with 12 bases between. CDR1 and CDR2 (germline): SGHDN, FVKESK. The CDR3 runs 14 residues. The CDR3 nucleotides are TGTGCCAGCAGCCAACAAAGCCGATTGGATACGCAGTATTTT. Protein: CASSQQSRLDTQYF.

This clonotype came up many times. The chain joins TRBV5-1 to TRBJ2-3, with a weak D call TRBD2 (6 bases). The CDR3 totals 14 residues. Germline CDR1 SGHRS, CDR2 YFSETQ. Trimming shortened V by 3 bases and J by 4 bases, and 12 bases separated the two germline ends. The DNA of the CDR3 is TGCGCCAGCAGCTCTACTAGCCCGGCAGATACGCAGTATTTT. Protein product: CASSSTSPADTQYF. Complete variable domain (other parts from reference TRBV5-1 and TRBJ2-3): KAGVTQTPRYLIKTRGQQVTLSCSPISGHRSVSWYQQTPGQGLQFLFEYFSETQRNKGNFPGRFSGRQFSNSRSEMNVSTLELGDSALYLCASSSTSPADTQYFGPGTRLTVL.

This clonotype was seen only a few times. This chain connects TRBV5-1 to TRBJ2-4, with unresolved D. This CDR3 comprises 14 residues. Between the trimmed V and J ends, which lost 0 bases and 6 bases, there was a span of 10 bases. Germline lookup yields CDR1 SGHRS and CDR2 YFSETQ. CDR3 region: CASSLGQSGNIQYF. CDR3 nucleotides: TGCGCCAGCAGCTTGGGACAATCGGGAAACATTCAGTACTTC.

This chain connects TRBV7-8 to TRBJ2-7, with D unresolved. V lost 0 bases and J lost 5, with 8 bases in between. Germline V gene sequence: CDR1 SGHVS, CDR2 FQNEAQ. The CDR3 consists of 13 residues. The CDR3 sequence: CASSLASVNEQYF. CDR3 DNA sequence: TGTGCCAGCAGCTTAGCGTCAGTAAACGAGCAGTACTTC.

This clonotype was counted many times. The chain joins TRBV5-1 to TRBJ2-3, with 8 bases lining up with TRBD2. The V gene end was trimmed by 6 bases and the J gene end by 2 bases; junction bases not matched to a gene: 5. CDR1 and CDR2 (germline): SGHRS, YFSETQ. The CDR3 extends over 14 amino acids. CDR3 region: CASTGTSFTDTQYF. The DNA for the CDR3 is TGCGCCAGCACCGGGACTAGTTTCACAGATACGCAGTATTTT.

This clonotype has more than one count but fewer than ten. The chain links TRBV3-1 to TRBJ1-1; D gene unclear. Deletions cut 7 bases from V and 4 bases from J, with 10 bases between. Germline V lookup: CDR1 LGHDT, CDR2 YNNKEL (reference sequence). The length of the CDR3 is 12 residues. The CDR3 here is CASTRGGTEAFF. CDR3 coding DNA: TGTGCCAGCACCCGGGGTGGCACTGAAGCTTTCTTT.

A few counts support this clonotype. The chain uses TRBV10-3 and TRBJ2-5; weak D call: TRBD2 (6 bases). V was shortened by 0 bases and J by 5 bases, with 10 bases between the two germline ends. CDR1 and CDR2 from the germline V gene are ENHRY and SYGVKD. The CDR3 runs 14 residues. In DNA, the CDR3 is TGTGCCATCAGTGAGTCGACTAGAAGGGAGACCCAGTACTTC. Its protein product is CAISESTRRETQYF.

There are a few counts of this clonotype. The chain recombines TRBV7-9 with TRBJ1-4, with D unclear. CDR3 length: 14 amino acids. The V end lost 1 base, the J end lost 10 bases, and 13 bases lay between the germline ends. The germline gives CDR1 SEHNR, CDR2 FQNEAQ (reference sequence). The CDR3 DNA sequence: TGTGCCAGCAGCTTAGTTGGCCCGCCGGGAAAACTGTTTTTT. Amino acid sequence: CASSLVGPPGKLFF.

A few counts support this clonotype. The chain carries TRBV27 and TRBJ2-2, with no clear D. The ends were cut back, 1 base at V and 0 bases at J, with 9 bases in the middle. Germline assignment: CDR1 MNHEY and CDR2 SMNVEV (reference sequence). CDR3 size: 16 residues. CDR3 sequence reads: CASSLFGGANTGELFF. CDR3 coding DNA: TGTGCCAGCAGTTTATTCGGTGGAGCGAACACCGGGGAGCTGTTTTTT.

The chain combines TRBV5-1 with TRBJ2-3, with D uncertain. CDR1 is SGHRS, CDR2 YFSETQ, per germline. V dropped 0 bases and J dropped 4 bases, with 6 bases sitting between them. The CDR3 spans 13 residues. This CDR3 reads CASSLGFPDTQYF. CDR3 coding DNA: TGCGCCAGCAGCTTGGGTTTTCCAGATACGCAGTATTTT.

There are a few counts of this clonotype. V is TRBV10-3 and J is TRBJ2-1; 9 bases map to TRBD2. CDR1 is ENHRY, CDR2 SYGVKD, per germline. V lost 6 bases and J lost 6; bases outside the gene matches: 3. The CDR3 consists of 13 residues. This chain's CDR3 is CAIRGTSSNEQFF. CDR3 bases: TGTGCCATCAGAGGGACTAGCAGCAATGAGCAGTTCTTC.

This sequence joins TRBV29-1 and TRBJ2-3; unclear D gene. Per germline, CDR1 SQVTM and CDR2 ANQGSEA. V lost 3 bases and J lost 2, with 6 bases in between. The CDR3 sequence is 12 residues long. Here the CDR3 DNA reads TGCAGCGTTGACCAGGCCACAGATACGCAGTATTTT. Its protein product is CSVDQATDTQYF.

Details on this clonotype: A read error may explain this, as a much larger clone is one base away. The chain uses TRBV27 and TRBJ2-7; D not certain. CDR3 length: 10 amino acids. Germline CDR1 is MNHEY and CDR2 is SMNVEV (reference sequence). The CDR3 DNA sequence: TGTGCCAGCGGTTTATACGAGCAGTACTTC. It specifies CASGLYEQYF.

This clonotype turned up a few times. The J gene is TRBJ2-7, the V gene TRBV14, with D uncertain. The V gene's germline CDR1 is SGHDN and CDR2 FVKESK. Trimming took off 0 bases at V and 9 bases at J, with 9 bases between the two ends. This CDR3 region has 12 residues. In nucleotides, the CDR3 is TGTGCCAGCAGCCAAGATGAACCCACGCAGTACTTC. This translates into CASSQDEPTQYF. Based on the CDR3 plus reference TRBV14 and TRBJ2-7, the full variable domain is EAGVTQFPSHSVIEKGQTVTLRCDPISGHDNLYWYRRVMGKEIKFLLHFVKESKQDESGMPNNRFLAERTGGTYSTLKVQPAELEDSGVYFCASSQDEPTQYFGPGTRLTVT.

This clonotype was counted a few times. Here the CDR3 DNA reads TGTGCCAGCAGCCCTGACCACATCCTAGATGAGCAGTTCTTC. It specifies CASSPDHILDEQFF. V usage is TRBV7-7 and J usage is TRBJ2-1, with D hard to call. V was trimmed by 5 bases and J by 8 bases, leaving 16 bases between them. This CDR3 region has 14 residues. In germline, CDR1 is SSHAT, CDR2 FNYEAQ (reference sequence). Full variable domain (outside the CDR3, taken from reference TRBV7-7 and TRBJ2-1): GAGVSQSPRYKVTKRGQDVTLRCDPISSHATLYWYQQALGQGPEFLTYFNYEAQPDKSGLPSDRFSAERPEGSISTLTIQRTEQRDSAMYRCASSPDHILDEQFFGPGTRLTVL.

Only a few counts were recorded for this clonotype. The chain recombines TRBV25-1 with TRBJ2-5, with 12 bases matching TRBD2. The CDR3 loop spans 17 amino acids. V lost 7 bases and J lost 4; bases outside the gene matches: 13. Germline values: CDR1 MGHDK, CDR2 SYGVNS. CDR3: CASKSLGLAGLGETQYF. CDR3 sequence (DNA): TGTGCCAGCAAATCCCTCGGACTAGCGGGACTCGGAGAGACCCAGTACTTC.

This clonotype has just a few counts. CDR3 coding DNA: TGTGCCAGCAACCCCCGGACAGGAACGGGAGAGACCCAGTACTTC. Protein product: CASNPRTGTGETQYF. This sequence joins TRBV6-2 or TRBV6-3 and TRBJ2-5, with TRBD1 identical over 7 bases. V shed 7 bases and J 4 bases; nucleotides not matched to a gene: 12. Germline V lookup: CDR1 MNHEY, CDR2 SVGEGT. CDR3 length equals 15 residues.